This paragraph reports one T cell receptor (beta chain). Its antigen is not identified. Trimming removed 5 bases from V and 2 bases from J, with 11 bases in between. This CDR3 has 13 residues. Germline V gene data show CDR1 as DFQATT and CDR2 as SNEGSKA (reference sequence). Incorporated into the TCR beta cDNA libraries were unique molecular identifiers, which served to reduce PCR and sequencing biases. It was from about 1 to 10 million T cells that some 500,000 cDNA molecules came. MiXCR was run by TCRdb on the PCR reads, yielding one entry per CDR3 protein. The table includes approximately 770,000 distinct CDR3 sequences, roughly 50% detected once. The source of the sample is a study of post-analysis software for immune sequencing data. Study findings and constraints: TRBV5-6, TRBV5-1 and TRBV20-1 were among a handful of TRBV segments more frequent in patients than controls. Under the F measure, samples that were prepared in one batch clustered strongly together. Versus controls, multiple sclerosis patients showed significantly lower diversity (normalized Chao1).

V is TRBV20-1 and J is TRBJ2-3; no definite D call. This clonotype was obtained from a girl aged 5-17 years with multiple sclerosis. Material for sequencing was blood. CDR3 nucleotides: TGCAGTGCTCCCCCCAGCCTCACAGATACGCAGTATTTT. Residues: CSAPPSLTDTQYF.